The entry that follows covers one T cell receptor (beta chain) sequence. This sample was included in a study of control samples from healthy donors and cancer patients. TCRdb's copy holds only in-frame clones and misses some; the assay was immunoSEQ multiplex PCR. The table has under 130,000 clones, 80% to 90% seen once. This receptor was taken from a woman aged 45-60 years in good health. Sequencing was carried out using blood.

CDR3 nucleotide sequence: TGTGCCAGTAGTATAGAGGTGGGGGCCGGCGGTGGCTACACCTTC. Translated, it gives CASSIEVGAGGGYTF. The chain carries TRBV19 and TRBJ1-2; D may be TRBD1 (6 bases). CDR3 length: 15 amino acids. Germline CDR1 and CDR2: LNHDA and SQIVND (reference sequence). V lost 0 bases and J lost 7, with 15 bases in between.